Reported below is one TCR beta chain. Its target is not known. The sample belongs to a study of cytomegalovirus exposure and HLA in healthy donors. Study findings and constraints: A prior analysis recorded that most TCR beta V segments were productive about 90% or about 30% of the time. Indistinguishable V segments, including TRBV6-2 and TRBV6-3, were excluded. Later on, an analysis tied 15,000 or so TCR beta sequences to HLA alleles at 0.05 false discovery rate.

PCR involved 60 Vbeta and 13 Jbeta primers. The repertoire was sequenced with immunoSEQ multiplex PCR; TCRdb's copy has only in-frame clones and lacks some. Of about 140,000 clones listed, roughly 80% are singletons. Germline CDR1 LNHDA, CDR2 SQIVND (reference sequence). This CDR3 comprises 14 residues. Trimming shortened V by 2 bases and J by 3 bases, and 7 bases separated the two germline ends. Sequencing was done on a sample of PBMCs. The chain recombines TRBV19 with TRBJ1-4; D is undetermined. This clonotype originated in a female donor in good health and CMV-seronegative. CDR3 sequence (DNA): TGTGCCAGTAGTATATGGCGGGCTAATGAAAAACTGTTTTTT. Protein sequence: CASSIWRANEKLFF.